This T cell receptor beta chain was identified during a study of T cells after yellow fever vaccination. Study findings and constraints: Only a minor proportion of clonotypes was detected across both CD4 and CD8 compartments. Highly abundant clonotypes carried over from the bulk population could end up in FACS-sorted repertoires as contaminants.

This clonotype was seen ten or more times. The antigen is unknown. A universal primer site and UMIs were added as TCR cDNA was made by 5'RACE template switching. TCRdb re-called the 5' RACE reads through MiXCR, storing one row per CDR3 protein. The sample yields a few hundred thousand distinct CDR3 sequences, 6.5% to 8.5% seen once. Germline V gene sequence: CDR1 SGHRS, CDR2 YFSETQ. This CDR3 comprises 16 residues. V shed 4 bases, J shed 1 base, and the junction held 7 bases outside the gene matches. The V and J genes are TRBV5-1 and TRBJ2-2; 7 bases are shared with TRBD1. The specimen comprised CD4+ T cells sorted from PBMCs, sampled 15 days after the yellow fever booster vaccination. The sequence came from a man aged 25 to 40 who received the YFV17D yellow fever vaccine. The CDR3, as DNA: TGCGCCAGCAGCCCGGTGGGACAGAAGAACACCGGGGAGCTGTTTTTT. This gives the protein CASSPVGQKNTGELFF.